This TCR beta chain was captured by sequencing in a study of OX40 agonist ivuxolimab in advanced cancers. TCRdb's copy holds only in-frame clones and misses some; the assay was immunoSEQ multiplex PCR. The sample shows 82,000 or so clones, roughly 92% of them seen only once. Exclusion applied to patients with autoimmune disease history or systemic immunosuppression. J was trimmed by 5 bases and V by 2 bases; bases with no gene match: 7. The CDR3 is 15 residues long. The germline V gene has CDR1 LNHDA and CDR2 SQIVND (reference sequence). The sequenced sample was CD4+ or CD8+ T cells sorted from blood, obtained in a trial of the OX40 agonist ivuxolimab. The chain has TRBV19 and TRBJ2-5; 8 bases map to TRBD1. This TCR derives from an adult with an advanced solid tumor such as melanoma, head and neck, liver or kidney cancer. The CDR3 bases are TGTGCCAGTAGTATAAGTCAGGGGGCACGCGAGACCCAGTACTTC. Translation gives CASSISQGARETQYF.